Each of the 17 T cell receptor beta chains below was sequenced from the same sample in a study. TCRdb processed the RT-PCR reads anew with MiXCR; each CDR3 protein has one entry. There are about 700,000 distinct CDR3 sequences in the sample; 14% occur only once, and 3.6% lies in the top ten. Input material: memory CD4+ T cells from blood. The receptors were gathered from a female donor in good health, serving as a healthy control.

This clonotype was picked up many times. The chain uses TRBV10-3 and TRBJ1-2; tentative D call: TRBD1 (6 bases). The CDR3 loop spans 12 amino acids. Trimming left V 6 bases short and J 1 base short, with 6 bases between. Germline V gene lookup returns CDR1 ENHRY and CDR2 SYGVKD. In nucleotides, the CDR3 is TGTGCCATCAGGGACAGTAACTATGGCTACACCTTC. It specifies CAIRDSNYGYTF.

This clonotype was observed a handful of times. V is TRBV20-1 and J is TRBJ1-6; D remains unclear. Germline CDR1 reads DFQATT; CDR2 reads SNEGSKA (reference sequence). V lost 0 bases and J lost 9, with 9 bases in between. This CDR3 comprises 13 residues. The CDR3: CSARDRGGSPLHF. In nucleotides, the CDR3 is TGCAGTGCTAGAGATCGAGGAGGTTCACCCCTCCACTTT.

At least ten counts were recorded for this clonotype. The chain combines TRBV20-1 with TRBJ1-2; D is possibly TRBD1 (5 bases). This CDR3 spans 12 amino acids. Germline V lookup: CDR1 DFQATT, CDR2 SNEGSKA (reference sequence). Between the trimmed V and J ends, which lost 7 bases and 7 bases, there was a span of 16 bases. The CDR3 DNA follows: TGCAGTGGGGAGCAGGGATTGAGTGGCTACACCTTC. This codes for CSGEQGLSGYTF.

The J gene is TRBJ1-5, the V gene TRBV12-3 or TRBV12-4, with D possibly matching TRBD1 (6 bases). The CDR3 totals 14 residues. V was clipped by 7 bases and J by 5 bases, with 15 bases between them. CDR3 amino acids: CASTQRGMDQPQHF. The CDR3, as DNA: TGTGCCAGCACTCAAAGGGGGATGGATCAGCCCCAGCATTTT.

This sequence joins TRBV3-1 and TRBJ2-4; D call uncertain. V lost 3 bases and J 0 bases, leaving 6 bases between the germline ends. Germline CDR1 is LGHDT and CDR2 is YNNKEL (reference sequence). The length of the CDR3 is 14 residues. The CDR3: CASSQQLAKNIQYF. In DNA form, the CDR3 reads TGTGCCAGCAGCCAGCAACTAGCCAAAAACATTCAGTACTTC.

The rearrangement links TRBV12-3 or TRBV12-4 to TRBJ1-2; no clear D. V dropped 3 bases and J dropped 2 bases, with 7 bases sitting between them. CDR3 length: 13 amino acids. CDR3 in DNA: TGTGCCAGCAGTTTGCGCAGGAACTATGGCTACACCTTC. Translated: CASSLRRNYGYTF.

This clonotype was recorded at least ten times. The chain uses TRBV27 and TRBJ2-2; no definite D call. The germline V gene encodes CDR1 MNHEY and CDR2 SMNVEV (reference sequence). Trimming shortened V by 2 bases and J by 2 bases, and 6 bases separated the two germline ends. The CDR3 is 14 residues long. CDR3 DNA: TGTGCCAGCAGTTTAGTCTACAACACCGGGGAGCTGTTTTTT. This encodes CASSLVYNTGELFF.

The chain recombines TRBV6-2 or TRBV6-3 with TRBJ2-7; 12 bases are shared with TRBD2. CDR3 size: 16 residues. V lost 7 bases and J lost 4; bases outside the gene matches: 11. Germline V lookup: CDR1 MNHEY, CDR2 SVGEGT. CDR3 loop: CASTSGRLAGGYEQYF. CDR3 nucleotide sequence: TGTGCCAGCACCTCCGGGAGGCTAGCGGGAGGGTACGAGCAGTACTTC.

In this sample, this clonotype turned up many times. The chain employs TRBV12-3 or TRBV12-4 and TRBJ2-1; 12 bases are a match to TRBD2. The CDR3 runs 16 residues. The V segment lost 5 bases and the J segment 4 bases; nucleotides outside the gene matches: 6. CDR3 DNA: TGTGCCAGCAGTCGTGATCTAGCGGGAGGGTACAATGAGCAGTTCTTC. This translates into CASSRDLAGGYNEQFF.

This sequence joins TRBV29-1 and TRBJ2-5, with D maybe TRBD1 (6 bases). V was shortened by 3 bases and J by 7 bases, with 18 bases between the two germline ends. The CDR3 covers 14 residues. From germline, CDR1 is SQVTM and CDR2 ANQGSEA. The CDR3 spells CSVDSDRGIGTQYF. CDR3 nucleotide sequence: TGCAGCGTTGATTCGGACAGAGGAATAGGGACCCAGTACTTC.

This clonotype was counted at least ten times. The chain joins TRBV29-1 to TRBJ2-7, with 7 bases that match TRBD1. In germline, CDR1 is SQVTM, CDR2 ANQGSEA. The CDR3 covers 12 residues. V lost 8 bases to trimming and J lost 2 bases; unmatched junction nucleotides: 6. The CDR3, as DNA: TGCAGCACCCGGGACAGTGCCTACGAGCAGTACTTC. It encodes CSTRDSAYEQYF.

The rearrangement uses TRBV11-2 and TRBJ2-3; D perhaps matches TRBD2 (5 bases). The germline V and J ends were trimmed by 5 bases and 3 bases, with 12 bases remaining between them. CDR3 length: 14 residues. From germline, CDR1 is SGHAT and CDR2 FQNNGV. The CDR3 DNA reads TGTGCCAGCAGCACCTCGGACTGGACAGATACGCAGTATTTT. This gives the protein CASSTSDWTDTQYF.

The genes are TRBV11-1 and TRBJ2-2; D is perhaps TRBD2 (5 bases). Trimming shortened V by 5 bases and J by 9 bases, and 13 bases separated the two germline ends. Germline CDR1 is SGHAT and CDR2 is FQDESV (reference sequence). This CDR3 comprises 13 residues. CDR3 region: CASSPREVRELFF. CDR3 DNA sequence: TGTGCCAGCAGCCCCCGGGAAGTCCGGGAGCTGTTTTTT.

This clonotype was observed a few times. The chain recombines TRBV20-1 with TRBJ1-6; 10 bases map to TRBD1. The CDR3 consists of 15 residues. Germline CDR1 DFQATT, CDR2 SNEGSKA (reference sequence). Germline trimming cut 1 base from V and 9 bases from J; bases unmatched to any gene: 6. CDR3 loop: CSARVTGTGVSPLHF. CDR3 in DNA: TGCAGTGCTAGAGTAACCGGGACAGGGGTTTCACCCCTCCACTTT.

The J gene is TRBJ2-3, the V gene TRBV18; D unclear. This CDR3 is built from 14 residues. Germline V CDR1 and CDR2: KGHSH, LQKENI. Trimming pared 2 bases from V and 0 bases from J, leaving 6 bases between. CDR3 in amino acids: CASSPVESTDTQYF. CDR3 nucleotide sequence: TGTGCCAGCTCACCAGTAGAGAGCACAGATACGCAGTATTTT.

The V gene is TRBV5-1, the J gene TRBJ2-1; D unclear. The CDR3 totals 14 residues. Trimming took off 4 bases at V and 5 bases at J, with 13 bases between the two ends. Germline V gene data show CDR1 as SGHRS and CDR2 as YFSETQ. The CDR3 DNA reads TGCGCCAGCAGCCCCAGCAGGATCGACAATGAGCAGTTCTTC. Protein: CASSPSRIDNEQFF.

This chain joins TRBV27 and TRBJ1-1, with D perhaps TRBD1 (5 bases). The CDR3 runs to 14 residues. Trimming took off 4 bases at V and 1 base at J, with 10 bases between the two ends. Germline-derived CDR1 and CDR2 are MNHEY and SMNVEV (reference sequence). CDR3 in amino acids: CASSSRVSNTEAFF. DNA of the CDR3: TGTGCCAGCAGTTCCAGGGTTTCGAACACTGAAGCTTTCTTT.